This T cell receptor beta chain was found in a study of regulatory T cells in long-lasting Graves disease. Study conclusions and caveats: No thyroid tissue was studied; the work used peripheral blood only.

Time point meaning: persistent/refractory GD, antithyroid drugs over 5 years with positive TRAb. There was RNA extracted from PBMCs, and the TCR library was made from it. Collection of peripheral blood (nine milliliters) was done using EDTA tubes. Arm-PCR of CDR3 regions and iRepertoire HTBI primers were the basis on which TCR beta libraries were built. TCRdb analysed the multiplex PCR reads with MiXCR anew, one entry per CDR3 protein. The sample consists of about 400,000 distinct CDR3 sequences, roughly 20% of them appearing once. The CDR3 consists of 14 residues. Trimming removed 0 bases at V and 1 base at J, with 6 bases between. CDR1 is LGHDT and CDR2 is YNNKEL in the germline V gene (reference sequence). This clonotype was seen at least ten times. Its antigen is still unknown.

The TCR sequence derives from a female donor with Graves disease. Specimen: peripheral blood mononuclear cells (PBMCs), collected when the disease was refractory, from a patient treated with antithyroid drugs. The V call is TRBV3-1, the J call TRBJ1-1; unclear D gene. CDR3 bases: TGTGCCAGCAGCCAAGAAACGGGGAACACTGAAGCTTTCTTT. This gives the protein CASSQETGNTEAFF.